This T cell receptor (beta chain) was sequenced during a study of cytomegalovirus exposure and HLA in healthy donors (dated by TCRdb to the late 2010s). With regard to the full study: In an earlier analysis of around 540 of the donors, around 300 Gb of sequence data and 90 million to 120 million unique TCR beta sequences from about 190 million T cells were reported. Donor age, sex, ethnicity and CMV serostatus were compiled together with the repertoire data. Every repertoire in the discovery cohort had been generated on one and the same sequencing platform. On average, roughly 240,000 unique TCR beta nucleotide sequences were sequenced per donor among a few hundred genotyped donors of the cohort, with 15% to 20% of those sequences being non-productive. An earlier analysis of 587 of the donors used high-throughput TCR beta sequencing to judge whether each TCR beta V gene segment behaved as functional or pseudogenic. In a later genetic analysis, genome-wide SNP genotypes for about three fifths of the 666 donors were used, and that subset was treated as a discovery cohort. Typing coverage differed by locus: A, B, C, DRB1 and DQB1 were typed in about 620-630 donors, DQA1 in 500 to 550, DPA1 in some 600, and DPB1 in roughly 470. High-throughput TCR immunosequencing, statistical association of individual TCRs with disease status, and machine learning were combined to predict cytomegalovirus infection status. To study patterns of TCR occurrence, a later analysis re-analyzed previously published TCR beta repertoires from under 750 donors and added high-resolution HLA genotyping. Along with the roughly 710-subject first cohort, a separate validation cohort of 120 different subjects was used. Rather than using new phenotypic data, the later analysis identified candidate immune exposures from TCR beta sequences and from how often those sequences occurred across donors. The study aimed to test whether cataloging public T cell receptors could reveal signatures of past pathogen exposure. Among the roughly 370 genotyped donors, around 81% belonged to the genetic ancestry cluster associated with self-reported Caucasian donors. HLA typing covered class I and class II loci at four-digit resolution. An early release covering roughly 580 HLA-typed donors comprised 250 to 350 gigabases of sequencing data and around 80 million unique TCR sequences. Because of strong linkage in the cohort, roughly five DR-DQ haplotypes were treated as single units for association and clustering. The study profiled the T cell repertoires of hundreds of subjects by immunosequencing and related them to cytomegalovirus serostatus.

Libraries came from the immunoSEQ multiplex PCR assay. The multiplex PCR relied on a mix of 60 forward primers for TCR Vbeta segments and 13 reverse primers for TCR Jbeta segments. A multiplex PCR assay on genomic DNA amplified the CDR3 region of rearranged TCR beta genes. The Illumina HiSeq System was used to sequence the amplified TCR beta libraries as 87-base-pair reads. On the authors' methods: A later analysis tallied roughly 80 million unique TCR beta chains across the 610 or so repertoires, and around 12 million of those chains were shared by two or more donors. Raw reads were error-corrected and collapsed into unique sequences by a nearest-neighbor algorithm in which closely related sequences were merged to remove PCR and sequencing errors. V, D and J gene segments were assigned by aligning CDR3 sequences to IMGT reference sequences. For a sequence to be retained, a match of at least six nucleotides was required to both a V gene segment and a J gene segment. Rearrangements were classified as productive when the CDR3 lacked stop codons and remained in frame with V and J, and all other rearrangements were classified as non-productive. CDR3 was defined according to IMGT convention as the region running from the second conserved V-encoded cysteine to the conserved J-encoded phenylalanine. Sequences without an unambiguous match to a single V gene segment were excluded from the earlier analysis of about 600 of the donors. In an earlier analysis of approximately 500 of the donors, a V segment was called functional when productive rearrangements were above 56.7%, and segregating when the standard deviation between donors exceeded 5%. To diagnose cytomegalovirus status from the catalog of TCR beta chain sequences, a statistical classification framework was built. In a later analysis, TCR nucleotide sequences were compared against IMGT/GENE-DB human TR gene sequences so that V and J genes could be assigned. A later analysis assigned CDR3 sequences and most-parsimonious VDJ recombination scenarios with the TCRdist pipeline. In a later analysis, each TCR beta chain was defined by its CDR3 amino acid sequence together with its V-gene family, and reads lacking a unique V-gene family were excluded. In a later analysis, nearly 600 highly shared, low-generation-probability nucleotide sequences were removed to address suspected cross-contamination and a sequencing artifact. For each public chain, a later analysis derived a clonal expansion index from normalized ranks of inferred template counts within each repertoire. In a later analysis, generation probabilities were computed using a VDJ recombination model fitted to out-of-frame rearrangements, and the results were checked against IGoR. A later analysis scored TCR-TCR, TCR-HLA and TCR-CMV co-occurrence with hypergeometric tests, applying a repertoire-size bias correction to TCR pairs. In a later analysis, false discovery rates were estimated by permuting HLA or CMV assignments 20 times. A later analysis grouped co-occurring TCRs with DBSCAN, adding TCRdist sequence similarity when clustering within HLA-allele-positive subsets. For co-occurrence clustering, repertoires with fewer than 30,000 or more than 120,000 public chains were excluded, along with 5 or 6 repertoires with anomalous nucleotide sharing. The table comes from immuneACCESS by way of TCRdb, which keeps in-frame sequences with V and J called. Part of the clones is missing from these tables; in studies checked, under half for an unresolved V gene and the rest for unknown reasons. V and J calls and clone size are copied from that table; D and trimming were computed from the DNA. Within this sample are 150,000 to 200,000 clones, with approximately 76% of them counted one time only. The biggest ten clones account for approximately 5.4% of the sample.

Trimming takes 5 bases off V and 9 bases off J; junction bases not matched to a gene: 13. Including the terminal cysteine and phenylalanine, the CDR3 comprises 15 residues. The retained sequence is limited to the CDR3, 45 bases, with the frame set at the first base. Per the germline V gene, SGHVS is the CDR1 and FNYEAQ is the CDR2. Summary of the overall study and its limitations: Correlated functional status among segregating V segments might reflect linkage disequilibrium, but an unknown experimental factor could not be ruled out. Some IMGT-functional V segments, including TRBV6-2 and TRBV6-3, could not be told apart with the 87-base-pair reads, so those segments were excluded. Cytomegalovirus status was reported to be diagnosed by the classifier with high specificity and sensitivity in both the original and validation cohorts. According to a later analysis, TCR association rates differed among HLA loci, with DRB1 alleles showing the most associated TCRs and HLA-C alleles showing the fewest. A later analysis found that HLA-associated TCR beta chains were more clonally expanded and had lower generation probabilities than equally common non-associated chains. The presence/absence analyses assumed that sequencing depth was roughly uniform across donors, and that assumption may not be true. A few of the identified cytomegalovirus-associated TCR beta chains were confirmed in vitro to be specific for cytomegalovirus antigens. According to the authors, the approach could potentially be generalized to other disease states and immunological phenotypes. An earlier analysis of around 540 of the donors showed that most TCR beta V segments appeared in productive rearrangements either about 87% or about 30% of the time, which broadly matched IMGT annotations. For the cohort, immune exposure information was limited to CMV serostatus. Most CMV-associated TCR beta chains appeared to be HLA-restricted in a later analysis, and the HLA associations seemed to be driven largely by CMV exposure. According to a later analysis, parvovirus B19, influenza, CMV and Epstein-Barr virus appeared linked to several top co-occurrence clusters. Across donors, most TCR sequences were observed very rarely, whereas some public TCRs were present in many individuals. An association between a missense DCLRE1C variant and V-gene and J-gene trimming of TCR beta chains was found in a later genetic analysis and replicated in an independent cohort. HLA typing was unavailable for some donors at each locus, so association tests used only the typed subset. A further reported finding was that TCR beta sequences accurately predicted the HLA-A and HLA-B alleles for most subjects in the first cohort. Specific HLA alleles were associated with 16,951 TCR beta sequences at a false discovery rate of 0.05 in a later analysis. A cluster of highly shared sequence variants was judged likely to be a technical artifact of the sequencing pipeline. Strong co-occurrence of HLA alleles, especially DR and DQ, made assigning TCR associations to individual alleles difficult. A later genetic analysis reported fewer N-insertions in productive TCRs among donors in an Asian-associated ancestry cluster than the roughly 700-donor mean. Some 16 rarely observed V segments, including chromosome 9 orphons, were excluded from the earlier analysis of about 600 of the donors because counts were too low. In the study, around 150 TCR beta chains were listed as associated with cytomegalovirus. This cohort had only TCR beta chains sequenced, and the lack of alpha or paired-chain data limited which features could be detected.

The cohort comprised fewer than 700 healthy bone marrow donors. At the time of sampling, all cohort members were nominally healthy, though unrecorded immune exposures were likely present. The donor was CMV seropositive and was included in the group of 250 to 300 seropositive cohort members. Each donor provided a peripheral blood sample, and peripheral blood mononuclear cells were used for TCR beta sequencing. The Qiagen DNeasy Blood Extraction Kit was used to extract genomic DNA from the blood cell samples. On this clone itself: What antigen it recognizes has not been identified. Nothing much larger sits one base from this clone, and base qualities are not available.

The chain links TRBV7-6 with TRBJ1-5, with 7 bases aligning to TRBD1. Sequencing was carried out using PBMCs. The clonotype comes from a woman under 30 in good health and CMV-seropositive. The nucleotides are TGTGCCAGCAGCCCCGGGACAGTTGAATCAGGGCCCCAGCATTTT. The encoded protein is CASSPGTVESGPQHF.